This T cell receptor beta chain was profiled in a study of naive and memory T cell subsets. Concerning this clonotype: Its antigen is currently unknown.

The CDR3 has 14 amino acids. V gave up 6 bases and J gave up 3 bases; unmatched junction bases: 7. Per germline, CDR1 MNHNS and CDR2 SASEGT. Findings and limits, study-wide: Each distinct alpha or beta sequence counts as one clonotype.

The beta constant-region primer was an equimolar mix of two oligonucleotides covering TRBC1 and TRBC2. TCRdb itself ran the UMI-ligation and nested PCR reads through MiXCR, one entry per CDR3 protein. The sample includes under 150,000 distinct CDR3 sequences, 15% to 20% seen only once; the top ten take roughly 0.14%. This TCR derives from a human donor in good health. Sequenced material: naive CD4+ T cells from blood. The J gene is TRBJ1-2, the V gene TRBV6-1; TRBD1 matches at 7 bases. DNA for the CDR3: TGTGCCAGCAGGGCGACAGGGAGGCACTATGGCTACACCTTC. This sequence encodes CASRATGRHYGYTF.